This T cell receptor (beta chain) is from a study of identifying expanded T cells in peripheral blood. Produced via immunoSEQ multiplex PCR; TCRdb's table is partial and in-frame only. The sample lists around 99,000 clones, about nine tenths seen once, with 7.5% to 9.5% in the top ten. The CDR3 sequence is 11 residues long. Germline assignment: CDR1 SGHRS and CDR2 YFSETQ. V was trimmed by 3 bases and J by 3 bases, leaving 3 bases between them. The V gene is TRBV5-1, the J gene TRBJ1-1; D ambiguous. This TCR was recovered from a person between 18 and 75 years old in good health. The sequencing sample was made of blood. The CDR3 loop is CASSSYTEAFF. CDR3 DNA sequence: TGCGCCAGCAGCTCCTACACTGAAGCTTTCTTT.